The 29 T cell receptor beta chains in this list originate from one sample, sequenced in a study of T cells in Graves' hyperthyroidism and ophthalmopathy. Amplification yielded TCR beta CDR3 regions, with RNA transcripts as the source. The study used the HTBI primer set for a first-round RT-PCR of the TCR CDR3. TCRdb called the multiplex PCR reads again in MiXCR, with one record for every CDR3 protein. The sample gives roughly 840,000 distinct CDR3 sequences, 38% of which show up once; 7% to 10% is in the top ten. Sequenced material: blood. The source of these receptors is a man aged 18 to 29 with Graves' hyperthyroidism.

In its sample, this clonotype was seen once. Since no conserved phenylalanine or tryptophan closes the CDR3, a read error is the likely cause. The limits of the CDR3 on the DNA are not certain, so only TCRdb's listed CDR3 is given. The CDR3 reads CSARVGAASY. The V call is TRBV20-1, the J call TRBJ1-1; the D segment call TRBD1 is taken from the table without a DNA check. The CDR3 contains 10 residues when both ends are counted. Germline-derived CDR1 and CDR2 are DFQATT and SNEGSKA (reference sequence).

Concerning this clonotype itself: A junction boundary mismatches the germline segment, possibly from a read error. This sequence joins TRBV10-3 and TRBJ1-6; 10 bases map to TRBD1. The CDR3 extends over 15 amino acids. The V gene's germline CDR1 is ENHRY and CDR2 SYGVKD. The CDR3 spells CAISGGTGDGSPLHF. DNA of the CDR3: TGTGCGATCAGTGGGGGGACAGGGGACGGATCACCCCTCCACTTT.

The sample holds many counts of this clonotype. One end of the junction fails to match germline, which may point to a read error. J is TRBJ1-1 and V is TRBV6-1, with TRBD1 matching over 8 bases. The germline gives CDR1 MNHNS, CDR2 SASEGT. This CDR3 spans 12 amino acids. The CDR3 region is CASSALDREVPF. The CDR3 bases are TGTGCCAGCAGTGCCCTGGACAGGGAGGTACCCTTT.

The sample holds many counts of this clonotype. The CDR3 reads CSVEAPPYEAFF. The CDR3 nucleotides are TGCAGCGTTGAAGCTCCACCCTATGAAGCTTTCTTT. This rearrangement joins TRBV29-1 to TRBJ1-1, with D hard to call. Germline CDR1 SQVTM, CDR2 ANQGSEA. V was clipped by 1 base and J by 7 bases, with 10 bases between them. The CDR3 spans 12 residues.

This clonotype was recorded many times. This rearrangement joins TRBV25-1 to TRBJ1-6; unclear D gene. The CDR3 is 15 amino acids. CDR1 is MGHDK and CDR2 is SYGVNS in the germline V gene. V was pared by 3 bases and J by 7 bases, with 13 bases between. The CDR3 bases are TGTGCCAGCAGTGAGGCAAGCCTTGGGAATTCACCCCTCCACTTT. This codes for CASSEASLGNSPLHF.

The V gene is TRBV20-1, the J gene TRBJ1-2; D remains unclear. Looked up from germline, CDR1 is DFQATT and CDR2 is SNEGSKA (reference sequence). CDR3 length equals 13 residues. V lost 1 base and J lost 12, with 18 bases in between. CDR3 region: CSARAMREAGNTF. As DNA, the CDR3 is TGCAGTGCTAGAGCAATGAGGGAGGCTGGAAACACCTTC.

This clonotype was seen repeatedly, ten times or more. The V gene is TRBV2, the J gene TRBJ2-7, with 10 bases that match TRBD2. Germline V gives CDR1 SNHLY, CDR2 FYNNEI. With V trimmed by 4 bases and J by 0 bases, 0 bases remained unmatched. This CDR3 comprises 14 residues. The CDR3 DNA is TGTGCCAGCAGTGGGACTAGCGGCTCCTACGAGCAGTACTTC. Residues: CASSGTSGSYEQYF.

This clonotype was counted at least ten times. The V call is TRBV7-9, the J call TRBJ1-2; D is uncertain. Germline CDR1 SEHNR, CDR2 FQNEAQ (reference sequence). The CDR3 runs 14 residues. V shed 5 bases and J shed 6 bases, with 16 bases lying between them. The CDR3 sequence: CASSPTQEAHGYTF. Here the CDR3 DNA reads TGTGCCAGCAGCCCCACTCAGGAGGCCCATGGCTACACCTTC.

V is TRBV20-1 and J is TRBJ2-7, with D unclear. Trimming pared 3 bases from V and 2 bases from J, leaving 8 bases between. The CDR3 has 12 amino acids. Per the germline V gene, CDR1 is DFQATT and CDR2 is SNEGSKA (reference sequence). CDR3 bases: TGCAGTGCTAGTTCTACCCCCTACGAGCAGTACTTC. This translates into CSASSTPYEQYF.

Remarks on this clonotype: This sequence may be a read error, since a much larger clone differs from it by one base. CDR3 bases: TGTGCCATCAGTGAGTCGGGACAAAACACTGAAGCTTCCTTT. Translated: CAISESGQNTEASF. V gene TRBV10-3 combines with J gene TRBJ1-1; D might be TRBD1 (6 bases). The CDR3 contains 14 residues. The V gene's germline CDR1 is ENHRY and CDR2 SYGVKD.

V is TRBV10-2 and J is TRBJ1-2; D uncertain. CDR3 length: 14 residues. Trimming left V 0 bases short and J 1 base short, with 6 bases between. Germline V gene data show CDR1 as WSHSY and CDR2 as SAAADI. CDR3 protein: CASSESEFNYGYTF. DNA of the CDR3: TGCGCCAGCAGTGAGTCCGAGTTTAACTATGGCTACACCTTC.

At least ten counts were recorded for this clonotype. The chain joins TRBV10-2 to TRBJ1-4; 7 bases line up with TRBD1. V shed 5 bases, J shed 0 bases, and the junction held 3 bases outside the gene matches. The CDR3 contains 15 residues. Germline CDR1 reads WSHSY; CDR2 reads SAAADI. The CDR3 reads CASSTGQATNEKLFF. The CDR3 DNA follows: TGCGCCAGCAGTACCGGACAGGCAACTAATGAAAAACTGTTTTTT.

This clonotype was counted a few times. The rearrangement joins TRBV7-2 to TRBJ2-2; no clear D. Germline V CDR1 and CDR2: SGHTA, FQGNSA. Trimming cost V 4 bases and J 4 bases, with 19 bases left between them. The CDR3 has 17 residues. The DNA of the CDR3 is TGTGCCAGCAGCTACGATCGAGTGAGCGTAACCACCGGGGAGCTGTTTTTT. Translated: CASSYDRVSVTTGELFF.

The V gene is TRBV20-1, the J gene TRBJ1-1, with 8 bases fitting TRBD1. V trimming: 5 bases; J trimming: 6 bases; junction bases outside the gene matches: 5. Germline V gene lookup returns CDR1 DFQATT and CDR2 SNEGSKA (reference sequence). The CDR3 consists of 12 residues. This CDR3 is CSALMTGAEAFF. In DNA form, the CDR3 reads TGCAGTGCTCTAATGACAGGGGCTGAAGCTTTCTTT.

The J gene is TRBJ1-1, the V gene TRBV12-5, with TRBD1 as a possible D gene (5 bases). V was pared by 4 bases and J by 4 bases, with 13 bases between. CDR3 length equals 14 residues. The germline V gene encodes CDR1 LGHNT and CDR2 FRNRAP. The CDR3 loop reads CASGWDLGFTEAFF. The DNA of the CDR3 is TGTGCTAGTGGTTGGGACCTGGGTTTCACTGAAGCTTTCTTT.

A remark on this clonotype: This could be a read error, since a much larger clone is one nucleotide away. The chain carries TRBV10-3 and TRBJ2-6, with TRBD1 matching over 8 bases. The germline CDR1 and CDR2 sequences are ENHRY and SYGVKD. This CDR3 spans 18 amino acids. The CDR3: CASSEPGQAISGANVLTF. The DNA for the CDR3 is TGTGCCAGCAGTGAACCGGGACAGGCGATCTCTGGGGCCAACGTCCTGACTTTC.

The chain employs TRBV10-1 and TRBJ2-7; D uncertain. This CDR3 spans 18 amino acids. Germline values: CDR1 WNHNN, CDR2 SYGVQD (reference sequence). Trimming removed 3 bases at V and 0 bases at J, with 21 bases between. The CDR3 loop reads CASSEAGTVPPSSYEQYF. The CDR3 DNA follows: TGCGCCAGCAGTGAAGCCGGCACCGTCCCACCTAGCTCCTACGAGCAGTACTTC.

The gene calls are TRBV7-2 and TRBJ2-7; D remains ambiguous. This CDR3 is 14 amino acids long. Deletions cut 5 bases from V and 5 bases from J, with 16 bases between. Germline V gene lookup returns CDR1 SGHTA and CDR2 FQGNSA. CDR3 DNA: TGTGCCAGCAGCGTCACGGGTGGGTCGGACGAGCAGTACTTC. Amino acids: CASSVTGGSDEQYF.

Comment on this clonotype: A read error may produce the germline difference seen at one junction end. This sequence joins TRBV4-1 and TRBJ1-4, with D perhaps TRBD1 (5 bases). CDR3 size: 16 residues. CDR1 is MGHRA and CDR2 is YSYEKL in the germline V gene. CDR3 coding DNA: TGTGCCAGCAGCCAAGTGGAGGGGATTGCGTATGAAAAACTGTTTTTT. Translated, it gives CASSQVEGIAYEKLFF.

This sequence joins TRBV9 and TRBJ2-7; 8 nucleotides match TRBD1. Trimming at V came to 4 bases and at J to 3 bases, leaving 6 bases not matched to a gene. Looked up from germline, CDR1 is SGDLS and CDR2 is YYNGEE. The CDR3 runs to 14 residues. For the CDR3, the DNA is TGTGCCAGCAGCCAGGACAGGGCCAACTACGAGCAGTACTTC. Protein sequence: CASSQDRANYEQYF. The variable domain in full, completed from reference TRBV9 and TRBJ2-7, reads DSGVTQTPKHLITATGQRVTLRCSPRSGDLSVYWYQQSLDQGLQFLIQYYNGEERAKGNILERFSAQQFPDLHSELNLSSLELGDSALYFCASSQDRANYEQYFGPGTRLTVT.

This clonotype was seen more than once but under ten times. The chain links TRBV5-1 to TRBJ2-2, with D possibly matching TRBD2 (6 bases). Per germline, CDR1 SGHRS and CDR2 YFSETQ. The CDR3 length is 14 residues. The V end was cut by 2 bases, the J end by 6 bases, with 11 bases between. The CDR3 DNA reads TGCGCCAGCAGCTTCGGAGGAGGGGCCGGGGAGCTGTTTTTT. It specifies CASSFGGGAGELFF.

This chain's CDR3 is CATGQAGTGELFF. In nucleotides, the CDR3 is TGTGCCACCGGACAGGCGGGAACCGGGGAGCTGTTTTTT. The chain carries TRBV10-3 and TRBJ2-2; weak D call: TRBD1 (7 bases). Trimming left V 10 bases short and J 5 bases short, with 14 bases between. CDR1 is ENHRY and CDR2 is SYGVKD in the germline V gene. The CDR3 has 13 amino acids.

This clonotype was seen more than once but under ten times. The chain combines TRBV19 with TRBJ2-2; perhaps TRBD1 as D (6 bases). This CDR3 contains 16 residues. Trimming left V 9 bases short and J 0 bases short, with 17 bases between. Per germline, CDR1 LNHDA and CDR2 SQIVND (reference sequence). CDR3 sequence (DNA): TGTGCCAGCTCCTGGACAGACTTTCCGAACACCGGGGAGCTGTTTTTT. This encodes CASSWTDFPNTGELFF. Full variable domain (outside the CDR3, taken from reference TRBV19 and TRBJ2-2): DGGITQSPKYLFRKEGQNVTLSCEQNLNHDAMYWYRQDPGQGLRLIYYSQIVNDFQKGDIAEGYSVSREKKESFPLTVTSAQKNPTAFYLCASSWTDFPNTGELFFGEGSRLTVL.

For this clonotype: A much larger clone is a single base away; this may be a read error. The genes are TRBV7-9 and TRBJ1-4; D call uncertain. Germline CDR1 reads SEHNR; CDR2 reads FQNEAQ (reference sequence). CDR3 length equals 13 residues. The CDR3 sequence: CASNLQQTEKLFF. The CDR3 DNA reads as TGTGCCAGCAACTTACAACAAACTGAAAAACTGTTTTTT.

A word on this clonotype: This may be a read error: a much more frequent sequence differs by one nucleotide. The rearrangement links TRBV2 to TRBJ1-4; D might be TRBD1 (5 bases). The CDR3 contains 14 residues. CDR1 and CDR2 from the germline V gene are SNHLY and FYNNEI. V lost 5 bases and J lost 15, with 22 bases in between. CDR3 bases: TGTGCCAGCAGTAGGGACGGCAGCTCCCAGTTTTTGTTTTTT. Residues: CASSRDGSSQFLFF. Using reference TRBV2 and TRBJ1-4 for the parts outside the CDR3, the full variable domain is EPEVTQTPSHQVTQMGQEVILRCVPISNHLYFYWYRQILGQKVEFLVSFYNNEISEKSEIFDDQFSVERPDGSNFTLKIRSTKLEDSAMYFCASSRDGSSQFLFFGSGTQLSVL.

The gene calls are TRBV5-4 and TRBJ1-2; D might be TRBD1 (6 bases). The length of the CDR3 is 15 residues. The germline gives CDR1 SGHNT, CDR2 YYREEE (reference sequence). V lost 3 bases to trimming and J lost 4 bases, with 16 bases between them. CDR3 amino acids: CASSSGVLGGYGYTF. CDR3 DNA: TGTGCCAGCAGCTCGGGGGTCTTAGGGGGCTATGGCTACACCTTC.

This clonotype was counted only a few times. The V call is TRBV10-3, the J call TRBJ1-5; TRBD1 might be the D (5 bases). The CDR3 length is 15 residues. V lost 5 bases to trimming and J lost 0 bases, with 11 bases between them. Germline V gene lookup returns CDR1 ENHRY and CDR2 SYGVKD. The CDR3 loop is CAISQTGDSNQPQHF. In DNA, the CDR3 is TGTGCCATCAGTCAGACGGGGGATAGCAATCAGCCCCAGCATTTT.

Only a few counts were recorded for this clonotype. The J gene is TRBJ1-4, the V gene TRBV6-5; D is unclear. Germline V CDR1 and CDR2: MNHEY, SVGAGI. The CDR3 loop spans 12 amino acids. Trimming left V 6 bases short and J 11 bases short, with 13 bases between. CDR3 bases: TGTGCCAGCAGCCCGGACGGTGGGAAACTGTTTTTT. The encoded protein is CASSPDGGKLFF.

The rearrangement uses TRBV19 and TRBJ2-2; maybe TRBD1 (6 bases). CDR3 length: 15 residues. Per germline, CDR1 LNHDA and CDR2 SQIVND (reference sequence). The V and J ends lost 3 bases and 5 bases respectively, with 13 bases between them. CDR3 DNA: TGTGCCAGTAGTATCCGTGGGGGCCAGACCGGGGAGCTGTTTTTT. Translated: CASSIRGGQTGELFF.